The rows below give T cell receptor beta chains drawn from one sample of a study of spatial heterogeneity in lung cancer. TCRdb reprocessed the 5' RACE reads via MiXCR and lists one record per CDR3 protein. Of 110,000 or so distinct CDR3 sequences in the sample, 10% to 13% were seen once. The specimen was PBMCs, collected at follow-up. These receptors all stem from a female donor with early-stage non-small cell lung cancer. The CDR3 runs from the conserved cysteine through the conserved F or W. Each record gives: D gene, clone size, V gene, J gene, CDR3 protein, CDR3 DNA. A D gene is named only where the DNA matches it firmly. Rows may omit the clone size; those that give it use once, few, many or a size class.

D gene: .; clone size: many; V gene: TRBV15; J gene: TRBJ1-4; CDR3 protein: CATSATWGTNEKLFF; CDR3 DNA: TGTGCCACCAGCGCGACGTGGGGAACTAATGAAAAACTGTTTTTT
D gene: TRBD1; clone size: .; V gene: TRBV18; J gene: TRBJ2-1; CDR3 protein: CASSPGQGPSRRNNEQFF; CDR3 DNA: TGTGCCAGCTCACCGGGACAGGGGCCCTCCCGGCGGAACAATGAGCAGTTCTTC
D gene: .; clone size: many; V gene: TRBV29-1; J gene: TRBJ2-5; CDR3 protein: CSVVLTGETQYF; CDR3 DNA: TGCAGCGTTGTCCTAACTGGGGAGACCCAGTACTTC
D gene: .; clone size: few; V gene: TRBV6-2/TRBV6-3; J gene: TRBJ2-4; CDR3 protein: CASSNSKNIQYF; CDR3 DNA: TGTGCCAGCAGTAATTCCAAAAACATTCAGTACTTC
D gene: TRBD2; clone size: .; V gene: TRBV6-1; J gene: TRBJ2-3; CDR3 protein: CASRTSSTSGGTDTQYF; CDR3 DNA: TGTGCCAGCAGAACCAGTTCAACTAGCGGGGGCACAGATACGCAGTATTTT
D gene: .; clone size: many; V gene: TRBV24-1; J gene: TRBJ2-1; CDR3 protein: CATSQRDEQFF; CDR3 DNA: TGTGCCACCAGCCAGCGGGATGAGCAGTTCTTC
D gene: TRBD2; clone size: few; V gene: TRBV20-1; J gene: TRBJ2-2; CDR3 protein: CSATTSGSLTGELFF; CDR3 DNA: TGCAGTGCTACGACTAGCGGGAGTCTTACCGGGGAGCTGTTTTTT
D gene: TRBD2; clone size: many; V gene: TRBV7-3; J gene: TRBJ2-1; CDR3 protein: CASSLTALKPSGSPNEQFF; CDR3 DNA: TGTGCCAGCAGCTTAACGGCCCTAAAACCTAGCGGGAGTCCTAATGAGCAGTTCTTC
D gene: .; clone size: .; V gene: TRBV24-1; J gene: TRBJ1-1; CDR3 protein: CATSAGLNTEAFF; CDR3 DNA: TGTGCCACCAGTGCAGGTTTGAACACTGAAGCTTTCTTT
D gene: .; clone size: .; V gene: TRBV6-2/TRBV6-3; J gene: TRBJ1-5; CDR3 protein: CASVGAGGTNQPQHF; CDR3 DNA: TGTGCCAGCGTAGGGGCAGGCGGCACCAATCAGCCCCAGCATTTT
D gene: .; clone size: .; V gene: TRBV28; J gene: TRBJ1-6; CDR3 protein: CASSFGGPGPEPLHF; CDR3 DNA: TGTGCCAGCAGTTTTGGTGGACCAGGGCCGGAACCCCTCCACTTT
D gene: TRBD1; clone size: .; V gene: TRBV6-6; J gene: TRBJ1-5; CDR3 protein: CAGSLFGQVLDQPQHF; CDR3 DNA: TGTGCCGGAAGTCTCTTTGGACAGGTGCTCGATCAGCCCCAGCATTTT
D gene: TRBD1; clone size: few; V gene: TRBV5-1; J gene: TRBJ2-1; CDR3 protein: CASSGGRGPYNEQFF; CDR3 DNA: TGCGCCAGCAGCGGGGGCAGGGGGCCTTACAATGAGCAGTTCTTC
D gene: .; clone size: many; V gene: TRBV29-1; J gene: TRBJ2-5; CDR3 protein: CSVGMAQRAQYF; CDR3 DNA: TGCAGCGTGGGCATGGCACAACGGGCCCAGTACTTC
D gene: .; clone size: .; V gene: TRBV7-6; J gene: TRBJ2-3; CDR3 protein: CASSLEISTDTQYF; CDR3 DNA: TGTGCCAGCAGCTTGGAAATAAGCACAGATACGCAGTATTTT
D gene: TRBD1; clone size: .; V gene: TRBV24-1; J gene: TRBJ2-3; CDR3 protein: CATSAGQPADTQYF; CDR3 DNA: TGTGCCACCAGTGCGGGACAGCCCGCAGATACGCAGTATTTT
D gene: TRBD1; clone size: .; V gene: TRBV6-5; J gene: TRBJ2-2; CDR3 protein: CASRPPGQGSGELFF; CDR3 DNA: TGTGCCAGCAGGCCGCCGGGACAGGGTTCCGGGGAGCTGTTTTTT
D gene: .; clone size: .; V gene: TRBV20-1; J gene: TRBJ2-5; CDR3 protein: CSASLQPETQYF; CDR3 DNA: TGCAGTGCTAGTTTACAGCCGGAGACCCAGTACTTC
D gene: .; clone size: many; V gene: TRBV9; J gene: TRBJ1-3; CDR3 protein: CASSAQGYTIYF; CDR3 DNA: TGTGCCAGCAGCGCCCAAGGTTACACCATATATTTT
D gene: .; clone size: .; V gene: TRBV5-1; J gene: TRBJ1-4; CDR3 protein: CASSSSGFEKLFF; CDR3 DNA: TGCGCCAGCAGCTCATCCGGGTTTGAAAAACTGTTTTTT
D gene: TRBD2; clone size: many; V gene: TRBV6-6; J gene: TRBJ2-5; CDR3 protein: CASRSSGRAPQETQYF; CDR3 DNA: TGTGCCAGCAGGTCTAGCGGGAGGGCCCCCCAAGAGACCCAGTACTTC
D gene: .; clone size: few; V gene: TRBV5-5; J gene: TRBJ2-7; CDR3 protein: CASSFGDYEQYF; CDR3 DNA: TGTGCCAGCAGCTTCGGGGACTACGAGCAGTACTTC
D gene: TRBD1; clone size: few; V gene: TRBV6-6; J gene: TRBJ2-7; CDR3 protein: CASSGTGASYEQYF; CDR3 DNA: TGTGCCAGCAGTGGGACAGGGGCCTCCTACGAGCAGTACTTC
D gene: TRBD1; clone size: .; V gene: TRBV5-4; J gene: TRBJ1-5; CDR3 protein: CASSASGGGNQPQHF; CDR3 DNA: TGTGCCAGCAGCGCGTCAGGGGGAGGGAATCAGCCCCAGCATTTT
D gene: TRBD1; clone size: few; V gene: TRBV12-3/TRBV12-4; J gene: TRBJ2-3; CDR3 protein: CASGTLTGPDTQYF; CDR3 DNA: TGTGCCAGCGGCACCCTGACAGGGCCAGATACGCAGTATTTT
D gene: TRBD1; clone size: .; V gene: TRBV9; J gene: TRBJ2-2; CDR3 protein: CASSLAGTGHRTGELFF; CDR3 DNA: TGTGCCAGCAGCCTCGCCGGGACAGGGCATCGAACTGGGGAGCTGTTTTTT
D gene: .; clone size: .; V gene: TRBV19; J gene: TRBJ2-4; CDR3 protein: CASKQGHSGNIQYF; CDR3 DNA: TGTGCCAGTAAGCAGGGACACTCGGGAAACATTCAGTACTTC
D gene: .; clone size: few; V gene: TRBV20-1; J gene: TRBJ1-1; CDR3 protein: CSASGRDTEAFF; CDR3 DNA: TGCAGTGCTAGTGGCAGGGACACTGAAGCTTTCTTT
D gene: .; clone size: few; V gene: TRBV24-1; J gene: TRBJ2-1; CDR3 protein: CATSGGLGSGGFSYNEQFF; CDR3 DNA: TGTGCCACCAGTGGGGGCCTTGGGAGTGGCGGGTTCTCCTACAATGAGCAGTTCTTC